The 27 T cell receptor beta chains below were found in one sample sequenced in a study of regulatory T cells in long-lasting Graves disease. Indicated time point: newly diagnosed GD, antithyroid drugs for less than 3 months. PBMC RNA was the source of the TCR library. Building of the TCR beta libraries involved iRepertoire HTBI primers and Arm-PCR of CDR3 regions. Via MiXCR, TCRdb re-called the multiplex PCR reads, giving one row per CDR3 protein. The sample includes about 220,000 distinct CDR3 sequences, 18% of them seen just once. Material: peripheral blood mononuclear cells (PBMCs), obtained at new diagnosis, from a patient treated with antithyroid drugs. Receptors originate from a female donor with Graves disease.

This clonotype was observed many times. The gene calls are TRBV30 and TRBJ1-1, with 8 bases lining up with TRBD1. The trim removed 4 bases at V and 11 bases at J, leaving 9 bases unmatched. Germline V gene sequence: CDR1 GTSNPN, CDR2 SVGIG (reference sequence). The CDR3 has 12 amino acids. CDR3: CAWITGGGTAFF. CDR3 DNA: TGTGCCTGGATCACAGGGGGGGGAACGGCTTTCTTT.

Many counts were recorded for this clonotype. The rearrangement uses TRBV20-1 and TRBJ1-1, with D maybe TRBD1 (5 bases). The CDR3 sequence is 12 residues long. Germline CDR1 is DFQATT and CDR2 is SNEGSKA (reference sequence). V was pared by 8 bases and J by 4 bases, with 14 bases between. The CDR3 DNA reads TGCAGTTCCCGGGACCCGGGCACTGAAGCTTTCTTT. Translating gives CSSRDPGTEAFF.

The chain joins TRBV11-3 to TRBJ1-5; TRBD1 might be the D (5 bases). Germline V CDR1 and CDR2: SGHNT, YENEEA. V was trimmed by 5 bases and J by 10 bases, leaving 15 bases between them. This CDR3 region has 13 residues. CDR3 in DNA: TGTGCCAGCAGCAAGCGACAGCGCACCCCCCAGCATTTT. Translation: CASSKRQRTPQHF. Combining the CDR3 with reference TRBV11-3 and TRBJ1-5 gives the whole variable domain EAGVVQSPRYKIIEKKQPVAFWCNPISGHNTLYWYLQNLGQGPELLIRYENEEAVDDSQLPKDRFSAERLKGVDSTLKIQPAELGDSAVYLCASSKRQRTPQHFGDGTRLSIL.

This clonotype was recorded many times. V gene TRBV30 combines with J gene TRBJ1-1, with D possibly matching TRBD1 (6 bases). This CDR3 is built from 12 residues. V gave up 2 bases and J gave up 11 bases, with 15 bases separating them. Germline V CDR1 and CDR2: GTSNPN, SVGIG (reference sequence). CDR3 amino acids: CAWSPRGAKAFF. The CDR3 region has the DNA TGTGCCTGGAGTCCTCGGGGGGCGAAGGCTTTCTTT.

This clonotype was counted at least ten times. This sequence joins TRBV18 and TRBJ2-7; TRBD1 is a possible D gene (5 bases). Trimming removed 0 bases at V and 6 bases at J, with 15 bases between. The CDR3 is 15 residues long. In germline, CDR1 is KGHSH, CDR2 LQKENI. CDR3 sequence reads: CASSPPQEGKGEQYF. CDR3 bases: TGTGCCAGCTCACCACCACAGGAAGGTAAAGGCGAGCAGTACTTC.

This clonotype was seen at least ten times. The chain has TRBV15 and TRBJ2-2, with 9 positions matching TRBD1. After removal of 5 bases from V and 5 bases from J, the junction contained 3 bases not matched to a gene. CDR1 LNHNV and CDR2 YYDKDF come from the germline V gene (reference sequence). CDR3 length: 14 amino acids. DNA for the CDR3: TGTGCCACCAGCTGGGACAGGGAGACCGGGGAGCTGTTTTTT. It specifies CATSWDRETGELFF.

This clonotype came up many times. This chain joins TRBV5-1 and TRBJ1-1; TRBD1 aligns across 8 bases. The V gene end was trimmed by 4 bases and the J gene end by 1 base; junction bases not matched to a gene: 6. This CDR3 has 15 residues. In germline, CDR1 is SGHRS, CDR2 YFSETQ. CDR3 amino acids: CASSPGTGWNTEAFF. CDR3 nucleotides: TGCGCCAGCAGCCCGGGGACAGGCTGGAACACTGAAGCTTTCTTT.

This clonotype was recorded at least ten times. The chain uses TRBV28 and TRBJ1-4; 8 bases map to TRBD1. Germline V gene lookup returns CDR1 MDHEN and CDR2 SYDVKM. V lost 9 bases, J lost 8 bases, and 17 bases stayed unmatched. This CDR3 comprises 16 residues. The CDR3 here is CASQFMVGQGQEKLFF. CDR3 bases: TGTGCCAGTCAGTTTATGGTCGGACAGGGTCAGGAAAAACTGTTTTTT. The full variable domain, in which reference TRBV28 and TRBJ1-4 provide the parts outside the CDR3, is DVKVTQSSRYLVKRTGEKVFLECVQDMDHENMFWYRQDPGLGLRLIYFSYDVKMKEKGDIPEGYSVSREKKERFSLILESASTNQTSMYLCASQFMVGQGQEKLFFGSGTQLSVL.

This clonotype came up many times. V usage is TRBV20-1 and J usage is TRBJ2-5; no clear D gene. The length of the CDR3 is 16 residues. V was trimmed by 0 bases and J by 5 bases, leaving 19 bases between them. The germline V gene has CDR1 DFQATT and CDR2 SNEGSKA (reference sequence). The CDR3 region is CSAREMVRAPDETQYF. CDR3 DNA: TGCAGTGCTAGAGAGATGGTCCGGGCCCCGGACGAGACCCAGTACTTC.

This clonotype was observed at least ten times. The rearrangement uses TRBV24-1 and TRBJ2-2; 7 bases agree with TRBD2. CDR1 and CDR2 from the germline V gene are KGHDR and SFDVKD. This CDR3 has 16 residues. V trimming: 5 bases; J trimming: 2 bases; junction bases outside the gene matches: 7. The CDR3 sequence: CATSGPGTINTGELFF. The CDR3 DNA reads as TGTGCCACCAGTGGCCCCGGGACTATTAACACCGGGGAGCTGTTTTTT.

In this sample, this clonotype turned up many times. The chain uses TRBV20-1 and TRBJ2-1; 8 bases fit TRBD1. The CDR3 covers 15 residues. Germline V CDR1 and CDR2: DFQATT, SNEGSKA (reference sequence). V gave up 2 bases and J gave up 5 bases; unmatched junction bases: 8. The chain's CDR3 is CSARTGTGGNNEQFF. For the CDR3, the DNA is TGCAGTGCTAGAACCGGGACAGGAGGAAACAATGAGCAGTTCTTC.

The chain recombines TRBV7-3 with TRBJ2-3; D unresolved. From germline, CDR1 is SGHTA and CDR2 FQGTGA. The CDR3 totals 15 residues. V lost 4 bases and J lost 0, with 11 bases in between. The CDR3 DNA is TGTGCCAGCAGCTACCGGGCGGCTAGCACAGATACGCAGTATTTT. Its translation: CASSYRAASTDTQYF.

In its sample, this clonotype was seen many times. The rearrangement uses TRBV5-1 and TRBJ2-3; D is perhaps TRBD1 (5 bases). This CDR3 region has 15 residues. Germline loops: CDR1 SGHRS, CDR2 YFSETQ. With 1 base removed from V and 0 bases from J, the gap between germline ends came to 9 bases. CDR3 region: CASSLSQGSTDTQYF. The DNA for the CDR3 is TGCGCCAGCAGCTTGTCGCAGGGAAGCACAGATACGCAGTATTTT.

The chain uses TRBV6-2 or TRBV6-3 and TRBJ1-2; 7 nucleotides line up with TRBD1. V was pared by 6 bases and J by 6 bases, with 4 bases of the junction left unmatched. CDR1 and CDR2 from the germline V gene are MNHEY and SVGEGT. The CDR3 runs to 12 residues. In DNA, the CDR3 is TGTGCCAGCAGCCAGGGGGTCGATGGCTACACCTTC. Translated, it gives CASSQGVDGYTF.

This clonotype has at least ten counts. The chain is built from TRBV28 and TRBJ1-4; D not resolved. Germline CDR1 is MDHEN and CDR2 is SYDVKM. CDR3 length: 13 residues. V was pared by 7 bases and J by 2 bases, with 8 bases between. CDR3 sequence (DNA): TGTGCCAGCACGGGGTGGACTAATGAAAAACTGTTTTTT. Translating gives CASTGWTNEKLFF.

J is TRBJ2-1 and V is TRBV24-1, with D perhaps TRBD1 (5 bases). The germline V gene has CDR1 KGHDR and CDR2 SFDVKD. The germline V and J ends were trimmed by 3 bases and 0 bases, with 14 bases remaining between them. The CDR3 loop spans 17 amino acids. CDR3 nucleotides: TGTGCCACCAGTGATCCCCTTGGGGCGAGCTCCTACAATGAGCAGTTCTTC. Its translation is CATSDPLGASSYNEQFF.

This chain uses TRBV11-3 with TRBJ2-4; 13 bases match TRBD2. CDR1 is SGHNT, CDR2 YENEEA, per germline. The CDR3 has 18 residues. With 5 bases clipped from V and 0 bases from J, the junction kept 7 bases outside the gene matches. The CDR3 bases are TGTGCCAGCAGCAACGGACTAGCGGGAGCGGTAGCCAAAAACATTCAGTACTTC. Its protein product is CASSNGLAGAVAKNIQYF.

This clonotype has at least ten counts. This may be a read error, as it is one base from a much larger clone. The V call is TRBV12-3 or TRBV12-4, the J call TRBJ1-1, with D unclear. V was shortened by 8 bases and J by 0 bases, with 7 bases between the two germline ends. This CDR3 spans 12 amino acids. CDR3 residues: CASGIMNTEAFF. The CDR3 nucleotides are TGTGCCAGCGGGATCATGAACACTGAAGCTTTCTTT.

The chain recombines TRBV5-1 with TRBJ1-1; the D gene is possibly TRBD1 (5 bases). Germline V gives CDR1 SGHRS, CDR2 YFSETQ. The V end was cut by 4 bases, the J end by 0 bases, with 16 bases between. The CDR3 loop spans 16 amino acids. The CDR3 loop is CASSRYTGRLNTEAFF. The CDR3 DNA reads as TGCGCCAGCAGCCGATATACAGGCAGGTTGAACACTGAAGCTTTCTTT.

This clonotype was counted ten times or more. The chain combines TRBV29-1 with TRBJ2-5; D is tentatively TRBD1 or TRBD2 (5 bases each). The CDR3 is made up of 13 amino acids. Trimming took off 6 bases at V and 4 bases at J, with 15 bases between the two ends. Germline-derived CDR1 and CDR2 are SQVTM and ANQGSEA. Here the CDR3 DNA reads TGCAGCGTCCGAACAGGAGAGGGAGAGACCCAGTACTTC. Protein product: CSVRTGEGETQYF.

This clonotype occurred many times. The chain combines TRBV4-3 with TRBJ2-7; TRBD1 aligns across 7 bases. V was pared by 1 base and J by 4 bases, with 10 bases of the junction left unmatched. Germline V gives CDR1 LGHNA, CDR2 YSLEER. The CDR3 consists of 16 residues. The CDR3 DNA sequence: TGCGCCAGCAGCCAAGCCGCAGGGCAGGGGGTTTACGAGCAGTACTTC. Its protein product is CASSQAAGQGVYEQYF.

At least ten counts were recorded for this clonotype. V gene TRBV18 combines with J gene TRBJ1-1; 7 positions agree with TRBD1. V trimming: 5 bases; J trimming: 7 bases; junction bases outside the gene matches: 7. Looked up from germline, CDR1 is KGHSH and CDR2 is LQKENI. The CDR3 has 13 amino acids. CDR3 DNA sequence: TGTGCCAGCTCATTTACAGGGGCTGGTGAAGCTTTCTTT. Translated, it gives CASSFTGAGEAFF.

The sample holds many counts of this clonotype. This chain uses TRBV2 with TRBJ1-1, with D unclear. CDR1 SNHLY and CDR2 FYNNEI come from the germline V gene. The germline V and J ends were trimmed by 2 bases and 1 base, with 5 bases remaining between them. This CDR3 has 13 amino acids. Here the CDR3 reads CASSEHENTEAFF. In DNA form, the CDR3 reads TGTGCCAGCAGTGAACACGAGAACACTGAAGCTTTCTTT.

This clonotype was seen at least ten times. DNA for the CDR3: TGTGCCAGTAGGAAGACAGCTAACTACAATGAGCAGTTCTTC. It translates to CASRKTANYNEQFF. The chain couples TRBV19 to TRBJ2-1, with D perhaps matching TRBD1 (5 bases). V dropped 6 bases and J dropped 3 bases, with 12 bases sitting between them. There are 14 residues in the CDR3. The V gene's germline CDR1 is LNHDA and CDR2 SQIVND (reference sequence).

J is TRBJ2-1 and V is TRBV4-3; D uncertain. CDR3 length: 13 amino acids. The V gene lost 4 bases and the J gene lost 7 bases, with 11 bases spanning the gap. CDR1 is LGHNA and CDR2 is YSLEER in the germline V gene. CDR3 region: CASSPPLQNEQFF. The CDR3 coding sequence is TGCGCCAGCAGCCCTCCTTTACAGAATGAGCAGTTCTTC.

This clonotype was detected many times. DNA for the CDR3: TGCAGTGCTAGAGATGGGGGTTGGGGACGATCTTCCGAGCAGTACTTC. Amino acids: CSARDGGWGRSSEQYF. V usage is TRBV20-1 and J usage is TRBJ2-7; possibly TRBD1 or TRBD2 for D (5 bases each). Germline lookup yields CDR1 DFQATT and CDR2 SNEGSKA (reference sequence). The CDR3 covers 16 residues. Deletions cut 0 bases from V and 6 bases from J, with 21 bases between.

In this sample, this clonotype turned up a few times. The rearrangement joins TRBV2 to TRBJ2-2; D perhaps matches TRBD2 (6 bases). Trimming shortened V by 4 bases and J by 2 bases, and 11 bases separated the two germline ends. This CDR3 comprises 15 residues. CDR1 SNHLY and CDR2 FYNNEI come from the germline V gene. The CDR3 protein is CASSGVAANTGELFF. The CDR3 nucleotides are TGTGCCAGCAGTGGGGTAGCGGCCAACACCGGGGAGCTGTTTTTT.